The following is a TCR beta chain sequence with its context. One end of the junction does not line up with germline, which may come from a read error. The data are from a study of shared T cell receptors in the human thymus. Assay: immunoSEQ multiplex PCR; the TCRdb copy retains only in-frame clones and omits some. The table shows 600,000 to 900,000 clones, with 70% to 90% occurring only once. Germline values: CDR1 MNHNS, CDR2 SASEGT. The CDR3 covers 13 residues. Separately, the same data were catalogued under a study of human thymus T cells. From that report: Donors consisted of healthy Finnish infants (having corrective surgery for congenital heart defects). During corrective heart surgery, resections were taken, and the thymus tissue came from them. It looked as if thymic and blood repertoires used V and J genes in a biased way. Among unrelated individuals, related research reported thymic repertoires that overlapped highly.

The chain recombines TRBV6-1 with TRBJ1-5; D perhaps matches TRBD1 (5 bases). The clonotype originates from a girl in the first two years of life with a congenital heart defect. The source material was thymocytes. In DNA, the CDR3 is TGTGCCAGCAGTGAAGGCGGGGGGGGGACTAGGGGTTTT. It is translated as CASSEGGGGTRGF.